The 14 T cell receptor beta chains reported below all come from one sample, sequenced in a study of shared clonotypes between healthy human individuals. Assay: immunoSEQ multiplex PCR; the TCRdb copy retains only in-frame clones and omits some. The sample lists about 500,000 clones, 70% to 80% occurring once. Material: PBMCs. The source of these receptors is a woman aged 35 to 49 in good health. Some clones in this sample may be carry-over from other donors' samples.

This clone was picked up many times. Other DNA sequences within the sample encode an identical CDR3. The chain couples TRBV15 to TRBJ2-7; D may be TRBD2 (5 bases). V shed 0 bases and J shed 6 bases, with 15 bases lying between them. The CDR3 totals 15 residues. Germline lookup yields CDR1 LNHNV and CDR2 YYDKDF (reference sequence). This chain's CDR3 is CATSRDRSGRREQYF. Written as DNA, the CDR3 is TGTGCCACCAGCAGAGATCGAAGCGGTAGGCGCGAGCAGTACTTC.

The J gene is TRBJ2-2, the V gene TRBV5-1, with 11 bases lining up with TRBD2. The CDR3 is 17 amino acids. CDR1 and CDR2 (germline): SGHRS, YFSETQ. Germline trimming cut 8 bases from V and 0 bases from J; bases unmatched to any gene: 9. CDR3 amino acids: CASTSGRNYANTGELFF. For the CDR3, the DNA is TGCGCCAGTACTAGCGGGAGAAACTACGCGAACACCGGGGAGCTGTTTTTT.

V is TRBV7-2 and J is TRBJ2-7, with 7 bases that match TRBD2. The germline gives CDR1 SGHTA, CDR2 FQGNSA. CDR3 size: 16 residues. The V and J ends lost 1 base and 0 bases, in that order; junction bases with no gene match: 6. The CDR3 region has the DNA TGTGCCAGCAGCTTAGTGGGCGGGAGTCACTCCTACGAGCAGTACTTC. Translating gives CASSLVGGSHSYEQYF. Variable domain in full (rest from reference TRBV7-2 and TRBJ2-7): GAGVSQSPSNKVTEKGKDVELRCDPISGHTALYWYRQSLGQGLEFLIYFQGNSAPDKSGLPSDRFSAERTGGSVSTLTIQRTQQEDSAVYLCASSLVGGSHSYEQYFGPGTRLTVT.

In this sample, this clone turned up once. The chain has TRBV25-1 and TRBJ1-1, with TRBD1 matching 7 bases. V lost 7 bases, J lost 2 bases, and 4 bases stayed unmatched. The CDR3 length is 13 residues. Germline assignment: CDR1 MGHDK and CDR2 SYGVNS. The CDR3 loop is CASNRQGNTEAFF. As DNA, the CDR3 is TGTGCCAGCAACCGACAGGGAAACACTGAAGCTTTCTTT. Complete variable domain (other parts from reference TRBV25-1 and TRBJ1-1): EADIYQTPRYLVIGTGKKITLECSQTMGHDKMYWYQQDPGMELHLIHYSYGVNSTEKGDLSSESTVSRIRTEHFPLTLESARPSHTSQYLCASNRQGNTEAFFGQGTRLTVV.

This clone was observed a single time. CDR3 protein: CASSPDSRGTEAFF. In nucleotides, the CDR3 is TGTGCCAGCTCACCGGACAGCCGCGGCACTGAAGCTTTCTTT. V is TRBV18 and J is TRBJ1-1; possible D gene TRBD1, 6 bases. The CDR3 covers 14 residues. Germline-derived CDR1 and CDR2 are KGHSH and LQKENI. V lost 3 bases to trimming and J lost 4 bases, with 12 bases between them.

The chain is built from TRBV5-4 and TRBJ2-3; the match to TRBD2 covers 9 bases. The CDR3 length is 14 residues. The V segment lost 4 bases and the J segment 5 bases; nucleotides outside the gene matches: 5. Germline CDR1 is SGHNT and CDR2 is YYREEE (reference sequence). DNA for the CDR3: TGTGCCAGCAGCCTAAGACTAGCGGTAGATACGCAGTATTTT. It codes for CASSLRLAVDTQYF.

V gene TRBV29-1 combines with J gene TRBJ2-1, with D possibly matching TRBD1 (6 bases). The CDR3 is 14 amino acids. Germline V gene lookup returns CDR1 SQVTM and CDR2 ANQGSEA. The V end was cut by 3 bases, the J end by 3 bases, with 12 bases between. CDR3 loop: CSVDRTEFYNEQFF. The CDR3 region has the DNA TGCAGCGTTGACCGGACAGAGTTCTACAATGAGCAGTTCTTC.

This chain links TRBV30 with TRBJ1-4; D unclear. The CDR3 extends over 12 amino acids. V was pared by 2 bases and J by 8 bases, with 9 bases between. Germline assignment: CDR1 GTSNPN and CDR2 SVGIG (reference sequence). The DNA for the CDR3 is TGTGCCTGGAGTACGAACGGAGAAAAACTGTTTTTT. The encoded protein is CAWSTNGEKLFF.

In nucleotides, the CDR3 is TGTGCCTGGAATGTGGAGGGTCAGCCCCAGCATTTT. As protein: CAWNVEGQPQHF. The rearrangement joins TRBV30 to TRBJ1-5; D unresolved. The CDR3 is 12 amino acids. CDR1 is GTSNPN, CDR2 SVGIG, per germline (reference sequence). V dropped 4 bases and J dropped 6 bases, with 10 bases sitting between them.

This clone appeared a single time. The V call is TRBV28, the J call TRBJ2-5; perhaps TRBD2 as D (6 bases). This CDR3 comprises 15 residues. Germline CDR1 reads MDHEN; CDR2 reads SYDVKM. Trimming left V 4 bases short and J 1 base short, with 13 bases between. In DNA form, the CDR3 reads TGTGCCAGCAGTTCAGCGGGCCGCTCCCAAGAGACCCAGTACTTC. It specifies CASSSAGRSQETQYF.

The rearrangement joins TRBV10-2 to TRBJ2-2; D is undetermined. Germline loops: CDR1 WSHSY, CDR2 SAAADI. V was trimmed by 2 bases and J by 2 bases, leaving 12 bases between them. The CDR3 has 16 residues. For the CDR3, the DNA is TGCGCCAGCAGTGAGCTCAGGTGGCTAAACACCGGGGAGCTGTTTTTT. Residues: CASSELRWLNTGELFF.

This clone was recorded at least ten times. The J gene is TRBJ2-2, the V gene TRBV2, with 12 bases identical to TRBD1. From germline, CDR1 is SNHLY and CDR2 FYNNEI. The CDR3 runs to 17 residues. With V trimmed by 6 bases and J by 6 bases, 11 bases remained unmatched. The CDR3: CASSPRLGQGASGELFF. The CDR3, as DNA: TGTGCCAGCAGCCCCCGCCTGGGACAGGGGGCTTCCGGGGAGCTGTTTTTT.

V usage is TRBV29-1 and J usage is TRBJ2-1; D remains ambiguous. The germline gives CDR1 SQVTM, CDR2 ANQGSEA. The CDR3 loop spans 13 amino acids. Trimming left V 7 bases short and J 2 bases short, with 12 bases between. The CDR3 sequence: CSAPGPAYNEQFF. CDR3 nucleotides: TGCAGCGCTCCGGGCCCGGCCTACAATGAGCAGTTCTTC.

On this clone itself: A single base is all that separates this from a far larger clone, so a read error is likely. The chain uses TRBV4-3 and TRBJ2-2; TRBD2 might be the D (6 bases). Germline CDR1 is LGHNA and CDR2 is YSLEER. The CDR3 contains 17 residues. CDR3 sequence: CASGQVIPGLSTGELFF. The CDR3 region has the DNA TGCGCCAGCGGCCAAGTCATACCGGGACTGAGCACCGGGGAGCTGTTTTTT.